One TCR beta chain is described in this entry. Assay: immunoSEQ multiplex PCR; the TCRdb copy retains only in-frame clones and omits some. Found here are more than 65,000 clones, more than 65% of them singletons; the top ten hold 20% to 25%. The data are from a study of blood T cell repertoires in COVID-19. Study at large: Sites in the United States, Italy and Spain provided acute and convalescent COVID-19 samples. In each case, the material was cDNA or gDNA derived from T cells, B-cell-depleted T cells, or PBMCs.

V was cut by 6 bases and J by 11 bases, with 16 bases left in between. The CDR3 runs 11 residues. Germline V gives CDR1 DFQATT, CDR2 SNEGSKA (reference sequence). Sequencing was carried out using peripheral blood. V gene TRBV20-1 combines with J gene TRBJ1-1; D remains unclear. This TCR was recovered from a woman aged 45 to 65 with acute or convalescent COVID-19. In nucleotides, the CDR3 is TGCAGTGCAAGGACGGGATCCTGGGCTTTCTTT. Its protein is CSARTGSWAFF.